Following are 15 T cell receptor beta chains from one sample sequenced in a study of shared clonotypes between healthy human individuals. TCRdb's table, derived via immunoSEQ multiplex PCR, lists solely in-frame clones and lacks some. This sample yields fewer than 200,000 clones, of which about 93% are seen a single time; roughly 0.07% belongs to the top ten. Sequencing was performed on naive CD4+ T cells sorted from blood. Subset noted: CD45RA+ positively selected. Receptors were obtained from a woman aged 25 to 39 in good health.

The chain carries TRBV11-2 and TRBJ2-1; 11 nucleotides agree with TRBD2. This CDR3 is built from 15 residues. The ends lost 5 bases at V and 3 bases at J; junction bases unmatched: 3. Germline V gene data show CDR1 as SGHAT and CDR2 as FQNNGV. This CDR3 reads CASSPGLADYNEQFF. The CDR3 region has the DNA TGTGCCAGCAGCCCGGGACTAGCGGACTACAATGAGCAGTTCTTC.

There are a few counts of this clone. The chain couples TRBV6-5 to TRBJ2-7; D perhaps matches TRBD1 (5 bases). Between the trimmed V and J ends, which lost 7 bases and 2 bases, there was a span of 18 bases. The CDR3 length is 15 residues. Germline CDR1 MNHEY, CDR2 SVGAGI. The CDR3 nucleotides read TGTGCCAGCACCCCAAGTAGGGGCCTAACCTACGAGCAGTACTTC. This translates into CASTPSRGLTYEQYF.

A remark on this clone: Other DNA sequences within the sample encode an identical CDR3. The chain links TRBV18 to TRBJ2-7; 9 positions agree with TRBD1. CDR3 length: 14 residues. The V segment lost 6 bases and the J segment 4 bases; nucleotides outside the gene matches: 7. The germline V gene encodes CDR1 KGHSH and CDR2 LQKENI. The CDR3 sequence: CASSLTGGQYEQYF. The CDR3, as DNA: TGTGCCAGCTCGCTGACAGGGGGTCAGTACGAGCAGTACTTC. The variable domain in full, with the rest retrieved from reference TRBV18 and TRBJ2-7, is NAGVMQNPRHLVRRRGQEARLRCSPMKGHSHVYWYRQLPEEGLKFMVYLQKENIIDESGMPKERFSAEFPKEGPSILRIQQVVRGDSAAYFCASSLTGGQYEQYFGPGTRLTVT.

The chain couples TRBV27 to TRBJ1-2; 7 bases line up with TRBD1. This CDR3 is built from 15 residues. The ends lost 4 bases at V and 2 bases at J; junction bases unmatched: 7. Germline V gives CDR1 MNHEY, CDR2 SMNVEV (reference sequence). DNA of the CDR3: TGTGCCAGCAGTTCCCGGGACAGAAGAAACTATGGCTACACCTTC. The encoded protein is CASSSRDRRNYGYTF.

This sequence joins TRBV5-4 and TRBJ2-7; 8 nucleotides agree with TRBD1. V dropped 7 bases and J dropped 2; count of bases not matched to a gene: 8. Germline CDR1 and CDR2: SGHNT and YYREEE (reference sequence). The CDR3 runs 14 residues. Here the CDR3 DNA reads TGTGCCAGCCAATCCGGGACAGGTACCTACGAGCAGTACTTC. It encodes CASQSGTGTYEQYF.

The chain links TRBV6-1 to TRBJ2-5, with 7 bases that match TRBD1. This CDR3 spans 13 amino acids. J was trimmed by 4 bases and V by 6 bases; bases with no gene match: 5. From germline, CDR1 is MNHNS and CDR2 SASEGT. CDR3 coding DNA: TGTGCCAGCAGCACCTCAGGGGGAGAGACCCAGTACTTC. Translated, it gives CASSTSGGETQYF.

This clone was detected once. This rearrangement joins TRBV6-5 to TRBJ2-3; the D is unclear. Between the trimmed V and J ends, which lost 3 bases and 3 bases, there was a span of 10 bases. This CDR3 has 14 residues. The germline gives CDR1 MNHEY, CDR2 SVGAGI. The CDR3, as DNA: TGTGCCAGCAGTTATGGCGGAGCGACAGATACGCAGTATTTT. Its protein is CASSYGGATDTQYF.

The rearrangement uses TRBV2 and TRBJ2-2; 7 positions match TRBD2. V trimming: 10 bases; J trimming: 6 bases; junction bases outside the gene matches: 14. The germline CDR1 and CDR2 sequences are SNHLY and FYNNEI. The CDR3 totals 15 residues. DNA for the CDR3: TGTGCCACCCAGGCAGCGGGAATGACCGCCGGGGAGCTGTTTTTT. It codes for CATQAAGMTAGELFF.

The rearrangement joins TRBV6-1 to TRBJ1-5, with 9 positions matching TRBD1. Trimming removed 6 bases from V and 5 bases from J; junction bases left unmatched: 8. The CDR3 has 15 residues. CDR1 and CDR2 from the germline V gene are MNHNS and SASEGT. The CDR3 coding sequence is TGTGCCAGCAGACAGGGGGCGCTTAGGCATCAGCCCCAGCATTTT. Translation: CASRQGALRHQPQHF.

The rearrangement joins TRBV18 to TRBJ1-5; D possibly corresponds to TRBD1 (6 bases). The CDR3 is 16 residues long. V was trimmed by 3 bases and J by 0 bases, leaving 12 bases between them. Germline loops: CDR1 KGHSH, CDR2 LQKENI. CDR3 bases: TGTGCCAGCTCACCGTCGGGGGGCAATAGCAATCAGCCCCAGCATTTT. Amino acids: CASSPSGGNSNQPQHF.

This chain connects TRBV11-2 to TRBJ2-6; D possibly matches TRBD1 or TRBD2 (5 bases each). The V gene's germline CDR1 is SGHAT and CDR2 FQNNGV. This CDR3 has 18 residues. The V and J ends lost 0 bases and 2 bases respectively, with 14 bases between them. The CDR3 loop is CASSLDQSGRAGANVLTF. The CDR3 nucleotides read TGTGCCAGCAGCTTAGATCAGTCGGGGCGCGCTGGGGCCAACGTCCTGACTTTC.

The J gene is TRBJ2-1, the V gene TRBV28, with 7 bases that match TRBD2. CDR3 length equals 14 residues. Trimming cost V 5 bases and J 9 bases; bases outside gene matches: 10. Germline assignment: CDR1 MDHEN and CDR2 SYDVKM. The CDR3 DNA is TGTGCCAGCAGTGCCTCGACTAGCTCCTCTGAGCAGTTCTTC. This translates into CASSASTSSSEQFF. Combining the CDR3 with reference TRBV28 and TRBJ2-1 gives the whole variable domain DVKVTQSSRYLVKRTGEKVFLECVQDMDHENMFWYRQDPGLGLRLIYFSYDVKMKEKGDIPEGYSVSREKKERFSLILESASTNQTSMYLCASSASTSSSEQFFGPGTRLTVL.

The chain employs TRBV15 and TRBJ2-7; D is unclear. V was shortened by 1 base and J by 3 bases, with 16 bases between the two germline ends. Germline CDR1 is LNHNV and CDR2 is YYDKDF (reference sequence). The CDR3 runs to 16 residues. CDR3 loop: CATSRVLRLFIYEQYF. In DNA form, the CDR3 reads TGTGCCACCAGCAGAGTGTTGCGTCTCTTCATCTACGAGCAGTACTTC.

In nucleotides, the CDR3 is TGTGCCAGCAGCTTAGCACAGGGGTCTGGCTACACCTTC. This gives the protein CASSLAQGSGYTF. The gene calls are TRBV7-9 and TRBJ1-2; 7 positions match TRBD1. V gave up 0 bases and J gave up 7 bases; unmatched junction bases: 2. This CDR3 comprises 13 residues. The germline V gene encodes CDR1 SEHNR and CDR2 FQNEAQ (reference sequence).

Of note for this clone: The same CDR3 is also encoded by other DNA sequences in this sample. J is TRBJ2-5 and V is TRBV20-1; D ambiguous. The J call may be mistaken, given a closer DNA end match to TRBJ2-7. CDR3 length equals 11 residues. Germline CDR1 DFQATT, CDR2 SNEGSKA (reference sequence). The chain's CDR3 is CSARGSYEQYF. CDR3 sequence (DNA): TGCAGTGCTAGAGGTTCCTACGAGCAGTACTTC.